This TCR beta chain emerged from a study of T cells in Graves' hyperthyroidism and ophthalmopathy. Study-level findings and limits: The majority of expanded thyroid clonotypes above 0.001 also appeared in blood.

Researchers took RNA transcripts and amplified the TCR beta CDR3 regions from them. First-round RT-PCR targeting the TCR CDR3 was performed with the HTBI primer set. TCRdb called the multiplex PCR reads again in MiXCR, with one record for every CDR3 protein. Counted here are 650,000 to 700,000 distinct CDR3 sequences, around a sixth occurring once; the ten biggest clones make up around 15%. For this clonotype: Its antigen remains unknown.

The definition of stable Graves' hyperthyroidism was no ophthalmopathy progression within 18 months. Each patient was aged 18 to 65 and had newly diagnosed hyperthyroidism of under 2 months' duration. The TCR sequence derives from a man over 45 with Graves' hyperthyroidism. The sample consisted of blood.

The CDR3 nucleotides read TGTGCCAGCAGCTACCTTACGACAGATAGGGGGTCAATGAATGAGCAGTTCTTC. Amino acids: CASSYLTTDRGSMNEQFF. This chain connects TRBV7-2 to TRBJ2-1; weak D call: TRBD1 (6 bases). Between the trimmed V and J ends, which lost 4 bases and 7 bases, there was a span of 26 bases. Germline values: CDR1 SGHTA, CDR2 FQGNSA. The CDR3 has 18 residues. Drawing the rest from reference TRBV7-2 and TRBJ2-1, the complete variable domain is GAGVSQSPSNKVTEKGKDVELRCDPISGHTALYWYRQSLGQGLEFLIYFQGNSAPDKSGLPSDRFSAERTGGSVSTLTIQRTQQEDSAVYLCASSYLTTDRGSMNEQFFGPGTRLTVL.